This TCR beta chain is from a study of blood T cell repertoires in COVID-19. Study-level information: Specimens from acute and convalescent COVID-19 originated in the United States, Italy and Spain. PBMCs, B-cell-depleted T cells, or T cells were the source of the cDNA or gDNA that made up the material.

In the original analysis: Estimates of nucleated cell counts were drawn from the amplification of reference gene primers. Sequencing used immunoSEQ multiplex PCR; TCRdb keeps in-frame clones, though not all of them. Clone size and the V and J calls come from that table; the DNA yielded D and trimming. The profile shows approximately 10,000 clones, 82% of them singletons. Unmatched junction bases numbered 7, after V lost 5 bases and J lost 5 bases. Germline CDR1 is ENHRY and CDR2 is SYGVKD. The CDR3 runs 15 residues. The rearrangement links TRBV10-3 to TRBJ2-3; 10 nucleotides line up with TRBD2. The specimen sequenced was peripheral blood. This receptor was identified in a human donor in a cohort sampled during active COVID-19. As DNA, the CDR3 is TGTGCCATCAGTCTAGCGGGGGCCAAGGGAGATACGCAGTATTTT. Its protein is CAISLAGAKGDTQYF.